These 21 T cell receptor beta chains were sequenced from one sample in a study of shared clonotypes between healthy human individuals. Positive CCR7 selection of CD45RO-negative cells yielded the naive CD8 cells, and terminally differentiated effector memory CD45RA+ cells were excluded. Only in-frame clones appear in the TCRdb table, and some are missing; sequencing was by immunoSEQ multiplex PCR. The sample holds more than 2 million clones, 90% to 95% seen once. The sample was naive CD8+ T cells from PBMCs. These receptors all stem from a man younger than 30 in good health. Some clones in this sample may be carry-over from other donors' samples.

The chain links TRBV27 to TRBJ2-5; unclear D gene. This CDR3 comprises 12 residues. The germline V gene has CDR1 MNHEY and CDR2 SMNVEV (reference sequence). Trimming took 5 bases from V and 4 from J, leaving 8 bases between them. The CDR3 protein is CASSTPPETQYF. CDR3 sequence (DNA): TGTGCCAGCAGTACGCCCCCAGAGACCCAGTACTTC.

The CDR3: CASSLSISNYGYTF. In DNA, the CDR3 is TGTGCCAGCAGTTTATCGATAAGTAACTATGGCTACACCTTC. The chain couples TRBV27 to TRBJ1-2, with D unclear. Trimming removed 0 bases at V and 1 base at J, with 6 bases between. The CDR3 is made up of 14 amino acids. Germline-derived CDR1 and CDR2 are MNHEY and SMNVEV (reference sequence).

The chain employs TRBV14 and TRBJ1-1; maybe TRBD1 (5 bases). Germline values: CDR1 SGHDN, CDR2 FVKESK. CDR3 size: 13 residues. Trimming cost V 4 bases and J 6 bases, with 12 bases left between them. The DNA of the CDR3 is TGTGCCAGCAGCCTGACGGGACGGTCTGAAGCTTTCTTT. Its protein is CASSLTGRSEAFF.

This clone was detected only once. The same CDR3 also results from other DNA sequences found in this sample. The rearrangement links TRBV7-9 to TRBJ1-2; D gene ambiguous. Germline loops: CDR1 SEHNR, CDR2 FQNEAQ (reference sequence). Trimming removed 1 base at V and 5 bases at J, with 5 bases between. The CDR3 totals 12 residues. The CDR3 bases are TGTGCCAGCAGCTTAGAGGTGTATGGCTACACCTTC. Encoded protein: CASSLEVYGYTF.

This chain uses TRBV13 with TRBJ2-7; TRBD2 is a possible D gene (6 bases). The V end was cut by 1 base, the J end by 7 bases, with 23 bases between. Per the germline V gene, CDR1 is PRHDT and CDR2 is FYEKMQ (reference sequence). The CDR3 is 17 amino acids. Here the CDR3 reads CASSLAVGRDSSKEQYF. The CDR3 DNA reads as TGTGCCAGCAGCTTAGCGGTGGGGCGGGACTCCAGTAAGGAGCAGTACTTC.

The chain joins TRBV28 to TRBJ2-7, with a tentative D call TRBD2 (5 bases). Germline values: CDR1 MDHEN, CDR2 SYDVKM. V lost 3 bases and J lost 3, with 12 bases in between. CDR3 length: 14 residues. CDR3 loop: CASSFFSEGYEQYF. The CDR3 DNA reads TGTGCCAGCAGTTTTTTTTCTGAGGGCTACGAGCAGTACTTC.

This clone has only one observation. The chain is built from TRBV11-1 and TRBJ2-7; 14 positions match TRBD2. The germline V gene encodes CDR1 SGHAT and CDR2 FQDESV (reference sequence). The CDR3 has 18 residues. Trimming at V came to 5 bases and at J to 3 bases, leaving 12 bases not matched to a gene. The CDR3, as DNA: TGTGCCAGCAGCGGGACAGGGACTAGCGGGAGTTTTCGCTACGAGCAGTACTTC. Residues: CASSGTGTSGSFRYEQYF.

This clone came up once. This chain links TRBV10-1 with TRBJ1-2, with TRBD1 as a possible D gene (6 bases). V lost 2 bases, J lost 6 bases, and 10 bases lay in between. CDR1 is WNHNN, CDR2 SYGVQD, per germline (reference sequence). The CDR3 runs to 13 residues. Written as DNA, the CDR3 is TGCGCCAGCAGTGAGACCTCAGGGGATGGCTACACCTTC. Translating it yields CASSETSGDGYTF.

V and J are TRBV7-9 and TRBJ2-7, with D perhaps matching TRBD2 (6 bases). The germline gives CDR1 SEHNR, CDR2 FQNEAQ (reference sequence). The CDR3 spans 16 residues. V was clipped by 6 bases and J by 2 bases, with 20 bases between them. The CDR3 coding sequence is TGTGCCAGCAGTGCCGGGACTGCGAGATTAACCTACGAGCAGTACTTC. This translates into CASSAGTARLTYEQYF.

V gene TRBV19 combines with J gene TRBJ2-7; 8 positions match TRBD1. This CDR3 has 16 amino acids. Unmatched junction bases numbered 15, after V lost 6 bases and J lost 5 bases. Germline-derived CDR1 and CDR2 are LNHDA and SQIVND (reference sequence). CDR3 in DNA: TGTGCCAGTAGCCTAACGTCCGAGGACAGGGTTCACGAGCAGTACTTC. It is translated as CASSLTSEDRVHEQYF.

This chain joins TRBV9 and TRBJ1-2, with D hard to call. The ends were cut back, 1 base at V and 0 bases at J, with 7 bases in the middle. The germline V gene has CDR1 SGDLS and CDR2 YYNGEE. This CDR3 region has 14 residues. This CDR3 is CASSVLTANYGYTF. The CDR3, as DNA: TGTGCCAGCAGCGTACTAACAGCTAACTATGGCTACACCTTC.

Points on this clone: Other DNA sequences within the sample encode an identical CDR3. J is TRBJ2-7 and V is TRBV27; 9 bases match TRBD2. Germline CDR1 reads MNHEY; CDR2 reads SMNVEV (reference sequence). The CDR3 has 16 residues. J was trimmed by 0 bases and V by 2 bases; bases with no gene match: 5. CDR3 nucleotide sequence: TGTGCCAGCAGTTTAAGCCTAGCGGGATCCTCCTACGAGCAGTACTTC. Residues: CASSLSLAGSSYEQYF.

This clone appeared once. J is TRBJ2-1 and V is TRBV28, with 8 bases aligning to TRBD2. Germline CDR1 and CDR2: MDHEN and SYDVKM. This CDR3 is built from 15 residues. J lost 4 bases, V lost 2 bases, and 4 bases had no gene match. For the CDR3, the DNA is TGTGCCAGCAGTTTAGCGGGAGGTTTTTACAATGAGCAGTTCTTC. Translation: CASSLAGGFYNEQFF. Based on the CDR3 plus reference TRBV28 and TRBJ2-1, the full variable domain is DVKVTQSSRYLVKRTGEKVFLECVQDMDHENMFWYRQDPGLGLRLIYFSYDVKMKEKGDIPEGYSVSREKKERFSLILESASTNQTSMYLCASSLAGGFYNEQFFGPGTRLTVL.

The J gene is TRBJ2-7, the V gene TRBV27; 7 positions match TRBD2. The V and J ends lost 6 bases and 5 bases, in that order; junction bases with no gene match: 10. In germline, CDR1 is MNHEY, CDR2 SMNVEV (reference sequence). The CDR3 loop spans 14 amino acids. CDR3 protein: CASRVGGSLNEQYF. In DNA, the CDR3 is TGTGCCAGCAGGGTTGGCGGGAGTCTAAACGAGCAGTACTTC.

The chain is built from TRBV27 and TRBJ2-7; D may be TRBD2 (6 bases). V lost 6 bases and J lost 4, with 13 bases in between. This CDR3 comprises 13 residues. Germline CDR1 is MNHEY and CDR2 is SMNVEV (reference sequence). As DNA, the CDR3 is TGTGCCAGCAGCTGGACTATCGATTACGAGCAGTACTTC. As protein: CASSWTIDYEQYF.

The CDR3 DNA reads as TGTGCCAGCAGCTTAGTTGCAGAGTTTAAAGCTTTCTTT. It codes for CASSLVAEFKAFF. The chain employs TRBV11-2 and TRBJ1-1; D not certain. The CDR3 totals 13 residues. Per the germline V gene, CDR1 is SGHAT and CDR2 is FQNNGV. V was shortened by 1 base and J by 9 bases, with 12 bases between the two germline ends.

The chain links TRBV14 to TRBJ2-7; 8 bases map to TRBD2. V dropped 6 bases and J dropped 5; count of bases not matched to a gene: 12. Germline-derived CDR1 and CDR2 are SGHDN and FVKESK. The CDR3 is 15 residues long. CDR3 sequence: CASSPPGGRIDEQYF. CDR3 in DNA: TGTGCCAGCAGTCCCCCGGGGGGGCGAATCGACGAGCAGTACTTC.

The chain recombines TRBV28 with TRBJ2-7; perhaps D is TRBD1 or TRBD2 (5 bases each). Trimming pared 0 bases from V and 7 bases from J, leaving 13 bases between. The germline V gene encodes CDR1 MDHEN and CDR2 SYDVKM. The CDR3 is 14 amino acids. This CDR3 is CASSLWRGSLEQYF. CDR3 in DNA: TGTGCCAGCAGTTTATGGAGGGGTTCACTTGAGCAGTACTTC.

This rearrangement joins TRBV19 to TRBJ1-1; possible D gene TRBD1, 6 bases. This CDR3 region has 13 residues. Per the germline V gene, CDR1 is LNHDA and CDR2 is SQIVND (reference sequence). V lost 6 bases and J 1 base, leaving 9 bases between the germline ends. CDR3 sequence: CASRTGRNTEAFF. Written as DNA, the CDR3 is TGTGCCAGTAGAACAGGGAGGAACACTGAAGCTTTCTTT.

The V call is TRBV11-2, the J call TRBJ2-7, with TRBD2 identical over 7 bases. V dropped 5 bases and J dropped 3; count of bases not matched to a gene: 10. This CDR3 contains 15 residues. Germline V lookup: CDR1 SGHAT, CDR2 FQNNGV. CDR3 DNA sequence: TGTGCCAGCAGCCGAAGAGGGGAGGGGATCTACGAGCAGTACTTC. Protein product: CASSRRGEGIYEQYF.

This chain joins TRBV19 and TRBJ2-2, with D perhaps matching TRBD2 (6 bases). From germline, CDR1 is LNHDA and CDR2 SQIVND (reference sequence). The CDR3 is 13 residues long. V gave up 10 bases and J gave up 5 bases, with 14 bases separating them. CDR3 in amino acids: CATRLGGTGELFF. The CDR3 DNA reads as TGTGCCACCAGATTGGGGGGAACCGGGGAGCTGTTTTTT.